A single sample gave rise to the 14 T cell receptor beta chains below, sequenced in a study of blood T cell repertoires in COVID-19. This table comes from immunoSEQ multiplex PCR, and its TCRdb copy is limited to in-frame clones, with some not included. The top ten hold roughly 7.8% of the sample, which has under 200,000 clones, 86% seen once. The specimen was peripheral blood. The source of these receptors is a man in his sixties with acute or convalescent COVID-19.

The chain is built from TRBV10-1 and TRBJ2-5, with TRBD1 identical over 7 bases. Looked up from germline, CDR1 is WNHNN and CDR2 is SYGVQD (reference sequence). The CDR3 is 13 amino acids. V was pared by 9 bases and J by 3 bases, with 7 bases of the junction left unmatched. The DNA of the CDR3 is TGCGCCAGTTCTGGGGGACAGAAAGAGACCCAGTACTTC. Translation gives CASSGGQKETQYF.

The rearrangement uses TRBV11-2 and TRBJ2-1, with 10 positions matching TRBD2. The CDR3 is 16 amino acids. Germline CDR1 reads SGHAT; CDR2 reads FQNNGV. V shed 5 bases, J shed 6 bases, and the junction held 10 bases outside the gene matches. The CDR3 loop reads CASSPFLAGGPNEQFF. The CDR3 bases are TGTGCCAGCAGCCCTTTCTTAGCGGGAGGCCCCAATGAGCAGTTCTTC.

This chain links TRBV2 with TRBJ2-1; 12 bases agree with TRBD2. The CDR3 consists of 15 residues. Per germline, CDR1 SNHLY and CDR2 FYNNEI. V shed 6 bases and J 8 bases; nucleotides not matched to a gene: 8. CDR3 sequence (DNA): TGTGCCAGCAGCTCACTAGCGGGAGGAGGACATGAGCAGTTCTTC. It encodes CASSSLAGGGHEQFF.

CDR3 nucleotide sequence: TGTGCCAGCAGTCCGACAGGGAACCAGCCCCAGCATTTT. It specifies CASSPTGNQPQHF. The V gene is TRBV28, the J gene TRBJ1-5; 7 positions match TRBD1. This CDR3 contains 13 residues. Germline CDR1 reads MDHEN; CDR2 reads SYDVKM. V lost 5 bases to trimming and J lost 7 bases; unmatched junction nucleotides: 5.

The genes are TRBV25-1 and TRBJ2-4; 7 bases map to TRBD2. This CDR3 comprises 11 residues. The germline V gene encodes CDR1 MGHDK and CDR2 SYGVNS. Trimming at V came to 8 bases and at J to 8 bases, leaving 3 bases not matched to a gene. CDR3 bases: TGTGCCAGCGGGAGGGCCGACATTCAGTACTTC. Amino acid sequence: CASGRADIQYF.

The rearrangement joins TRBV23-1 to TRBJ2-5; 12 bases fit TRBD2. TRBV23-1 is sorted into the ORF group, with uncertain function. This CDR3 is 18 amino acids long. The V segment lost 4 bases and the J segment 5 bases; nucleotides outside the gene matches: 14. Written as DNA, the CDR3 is TGCGCCAGCAGTCCTACGACACGGACTAGCGGGATGGGGGAGACCCAGTACTTC. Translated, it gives CASSPTTRTSGMGETQYF.

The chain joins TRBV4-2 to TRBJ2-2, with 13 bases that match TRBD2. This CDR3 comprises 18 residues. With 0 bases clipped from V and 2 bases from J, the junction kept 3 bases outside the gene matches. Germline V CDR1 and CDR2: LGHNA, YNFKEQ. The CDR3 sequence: CASSQETSGRFNTGELFF. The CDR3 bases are TGTGCCAGCAGCCAAGAGACTAGCGGGAGGTTTAACACCGGGGAGCTGTTTTTT.

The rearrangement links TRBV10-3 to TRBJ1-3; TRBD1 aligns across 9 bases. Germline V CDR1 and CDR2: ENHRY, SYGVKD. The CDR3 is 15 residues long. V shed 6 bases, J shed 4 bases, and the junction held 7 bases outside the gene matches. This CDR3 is CAIRSGQGSGNTIYF. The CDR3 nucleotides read TGTGCCATCAGGTCGGGACAGGGCAGCGGAAACACCATATATTTT.

The CDR3 region has the DNA TGTGCCAGCTCTCCTTTTCCGGGACAGGGAAGTCTTTCCTACGAGCAGTACTTC. It yields the protein CASSPFPGQGSLSYEQYF. This chain connects TRBV18 to TRBJ2-7; TRBD1 matches 9 bases. Germline V lookup: CDR1 KGHSH, CDR2 LQKENI. V lost 6 bases, J lost 1 base, and 16 bases stayed unmatched. The CDR3 covers 18 residues.

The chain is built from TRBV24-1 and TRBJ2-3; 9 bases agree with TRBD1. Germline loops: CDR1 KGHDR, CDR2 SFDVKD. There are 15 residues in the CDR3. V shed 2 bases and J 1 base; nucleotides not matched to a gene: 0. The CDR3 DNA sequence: TGTGCCACCAGTGATTGGACAGGGGGCACAGATACGCAGTATTTT. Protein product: CATSDWTGGTDTQYF.

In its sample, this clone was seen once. This chain's CDR3 is CAWSVQAGYGYTF. CDR3 DNA: TGTGCCTGGAGTGTCCAAGCAGGCTATGGCTACACCTTC. The genes are TRBV30 and TRBJ1-2; the D is unclear. The CDR3 has 13 residues. The germline gives CDR1 GTSNPN, CDR2 SVGIG (reference sequence). V lost 0 bases and J lost 4, with 9 bases in between.

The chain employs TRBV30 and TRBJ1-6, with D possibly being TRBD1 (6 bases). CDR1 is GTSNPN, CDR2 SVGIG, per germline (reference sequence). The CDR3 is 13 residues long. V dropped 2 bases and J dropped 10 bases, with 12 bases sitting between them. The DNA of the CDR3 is TGTGCCTGGAGTCTGGACAGAGGATCACCCCTCCACTTT. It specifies CAWSLDRGSPLHF.

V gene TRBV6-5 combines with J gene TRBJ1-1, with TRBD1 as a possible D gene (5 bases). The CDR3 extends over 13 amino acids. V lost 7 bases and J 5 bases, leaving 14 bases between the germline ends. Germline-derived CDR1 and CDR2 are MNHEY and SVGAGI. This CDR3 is CASTGGRRTEAFF. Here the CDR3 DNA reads TGTGCCAGCACCGGGGGAAGGCGTACTGAAGCTTTCTTT.

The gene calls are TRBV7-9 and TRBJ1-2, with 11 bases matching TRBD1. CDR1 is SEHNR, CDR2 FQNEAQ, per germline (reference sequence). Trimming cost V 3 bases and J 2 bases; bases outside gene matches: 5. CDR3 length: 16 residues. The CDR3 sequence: CASSFGTGGENYGYTF. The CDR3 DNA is TGTGCCAGCAGCTTCGGGACAGGGGGTGAGAACTATGGCTACACCTTC.